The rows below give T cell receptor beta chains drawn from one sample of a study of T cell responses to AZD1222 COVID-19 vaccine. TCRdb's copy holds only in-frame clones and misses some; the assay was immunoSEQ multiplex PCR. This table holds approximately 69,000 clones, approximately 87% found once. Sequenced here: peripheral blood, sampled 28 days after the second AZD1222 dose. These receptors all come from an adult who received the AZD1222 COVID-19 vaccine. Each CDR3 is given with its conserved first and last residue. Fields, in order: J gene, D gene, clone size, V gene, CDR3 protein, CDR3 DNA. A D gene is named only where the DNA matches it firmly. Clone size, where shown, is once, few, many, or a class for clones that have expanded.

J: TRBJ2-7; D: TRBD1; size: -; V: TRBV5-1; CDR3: CASSQGQGTHEQYF; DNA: TGCGCCAGCAGCCAGGGACAGGGGACCCACGAGCAGTACTTC
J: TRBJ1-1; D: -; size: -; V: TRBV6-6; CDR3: CASSYRAGVNTEAFF; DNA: TGTGCCAGCAGTTACAGGGCAGGGGTGAACACTGAAGCTTTCTTT
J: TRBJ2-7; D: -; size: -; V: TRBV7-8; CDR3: CASSLGAGGVKTYEQYF; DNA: TGTGCCAGCAGCTTAGGGGCGGGCGGGGTGAAAACCTACGAGCAGTACTTC
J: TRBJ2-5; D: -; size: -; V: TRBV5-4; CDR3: CASNDQLVRETQYF; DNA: TGTGCCAGCAATGATCAACTAGTCCGTGAGACCCAGTACTTC
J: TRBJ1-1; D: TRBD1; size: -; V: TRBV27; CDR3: CASTNLQQGAVAFF; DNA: TGTGCCAGCACAAACCTTCAACAGGGGGCTGTAGCTTTCTTT
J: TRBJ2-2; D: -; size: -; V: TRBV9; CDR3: CASTKNHGELFF; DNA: TGTGCCAGCACTAAAAATCACGGGGAGCTGTTTTTT
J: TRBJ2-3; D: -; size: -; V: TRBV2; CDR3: CASSLVGEGGTDTQYF; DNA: TGTGCCAGCAGTCTAGTGGGTGAAGGGGGCACAGATACGCAGTATTTT
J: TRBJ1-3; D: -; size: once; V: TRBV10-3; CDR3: CAISESIGHGNTIYF; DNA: TGTGCCATCAGTGAGTCAATAGGGCACGGAAACACCATATATTTT
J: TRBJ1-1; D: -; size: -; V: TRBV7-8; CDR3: CASSLGATLNTEAFF; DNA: TGTGCCAGCAGCTTAGGAGCAACTCTGAACACTGAAGCTTTCTTT
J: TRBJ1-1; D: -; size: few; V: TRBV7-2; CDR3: CASSLRLGDTEAFF; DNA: TGTGCCAGCAGTTTAAGATTGGGGGACACTGAAGCTTTCTTT
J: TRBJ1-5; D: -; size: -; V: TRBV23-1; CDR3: CASSQSGREPHHSNQPQHF; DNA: TGCGCCAGCAGTCAATCTGGCCGGGAGCCTCATCATAGCAATCAGCCCCAGCATTTT
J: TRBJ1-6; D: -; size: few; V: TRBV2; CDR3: CASSEVGGPTFSPLHF; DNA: TGTGCCAGCAGTGAAGTTGGGGGCCCTACTTTTTCACCCCTCCACTTT
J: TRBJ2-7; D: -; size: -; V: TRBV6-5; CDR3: CASTTMAGTYEQYF; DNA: TGTGCCAGCACCACCATGGCGGGTACCTACGAGCAGTACTTC
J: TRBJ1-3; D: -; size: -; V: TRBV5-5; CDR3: CASSSGTLSGNTIYF; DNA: TGTGCCAGCAGCTCCGGGACCCTCTCTGGAAACACCATATATTTT
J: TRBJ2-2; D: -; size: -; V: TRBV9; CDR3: CASSLRGELFF; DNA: TGTGCCAGCAGCTTAAGAGGGGAGCTGTTTTTT
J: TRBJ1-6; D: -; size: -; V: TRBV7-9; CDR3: CASSLDSAYNSPLHF; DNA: TGTGCCAGCAGCTTAGATTCAGCGTATAATTCACCCCTCCACTTT
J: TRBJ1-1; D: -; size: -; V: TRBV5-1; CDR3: CASSLVGRIPDTEAFF; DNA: TGCGCCAGCAGCTTGGTAGGCAGGATCCCGGACACTGAAGCTTTCTTT
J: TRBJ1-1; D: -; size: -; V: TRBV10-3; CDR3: CAINGGGSTEAFF; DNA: TGTGCCATCAACGGGGGGGGAAGCACTGAAGCTTTCTTT
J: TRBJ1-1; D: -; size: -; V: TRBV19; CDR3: CASSIVRSTNTEAFF; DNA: TGTGCCAGTAGTATAGTTAGATCCACGAACACTGAAGCTTTCTTT
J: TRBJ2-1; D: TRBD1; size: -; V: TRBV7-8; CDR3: CASSSRGPSYNEQFF; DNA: TGTGCCAGCAGCTCGAGGGGGCCCTCCTACAATGAGCAGTTCTTC
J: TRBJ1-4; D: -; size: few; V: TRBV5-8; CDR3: CASSFPYRMQGEKLFF; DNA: TGTGCCAGCAGCTTTCCTTACCGGATGCAGGGCGAAAAACTGTTTTTT
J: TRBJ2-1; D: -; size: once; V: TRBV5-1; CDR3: CASSPSEGSYNEQFF; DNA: TGCGCCAGCAGCCCCTCGGAGGGCTCCTACAATGAGCAGTTCTTC
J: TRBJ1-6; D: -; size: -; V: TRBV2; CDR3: CASSEGGVYNSPLHF; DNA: TGTGCCAGCAGTGAAGGGGGCGTCTATAATTCACCCCTCCACTTT
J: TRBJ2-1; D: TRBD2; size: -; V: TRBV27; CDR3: CASSLYGAGAYNEQFF; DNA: TGTGCCAGCAGTTTATACGGAGCGGGAGCTTACAATGAGCAGTTCTTC
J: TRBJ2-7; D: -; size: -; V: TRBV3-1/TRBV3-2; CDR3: CASSQRFGTGVYEQYF; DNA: TGTGCCAGCAGCCAAAGGTTTGGGACGGGAGTATACGAGCAGTACTTC
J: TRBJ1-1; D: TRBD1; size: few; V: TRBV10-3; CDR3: CAISEPGQGNTEAFF; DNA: TGTGCCATCAGTGAGCCGGGACAGGGAAACACTGAAGCTTTCTTT
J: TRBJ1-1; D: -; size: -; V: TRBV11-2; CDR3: CASSLDEASEAFF; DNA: TGTGCCAGCAGCTTAGACGAGGCCTCTGAAGCTTTCTTT
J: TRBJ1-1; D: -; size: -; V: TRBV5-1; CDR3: CASSLGTANTEAFF; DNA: TGCGCCAGCAGCTTGGGTACAGCAAACACTGAAGCTTTCTTT
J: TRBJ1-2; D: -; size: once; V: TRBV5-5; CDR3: CASSSLDNRGYTF; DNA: TGTGCCAGCAGCTCCCTGGACAATCGTGGCTACACCTTC
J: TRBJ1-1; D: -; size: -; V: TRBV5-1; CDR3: CASSLPGPGPAEAFF; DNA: TGCGCCAGCAGCTTACCTGGGCCCGGTCCTGCTGAAGCTTTCTTT
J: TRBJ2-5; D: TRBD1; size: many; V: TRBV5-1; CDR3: CASSGGTGGYQETQYF; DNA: TGCGCCAGCAGCGGAGGGACAGGGGGCTACCAAGAGACCCAGTACTTC
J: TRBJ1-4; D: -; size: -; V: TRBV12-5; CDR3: CASGKGENEKLFF; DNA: TGTGCTAGTGGAAAGGGCGAGAATGAAAAACTGTTTTTT
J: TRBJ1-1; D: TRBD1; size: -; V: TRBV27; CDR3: CASSLTQGAWTEAFF; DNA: TGTGCCAGCAGTCTAACACAGGGGGCTTGGACTGAAGCTTTCTTT
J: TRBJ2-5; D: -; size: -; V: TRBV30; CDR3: CAWSGRGGETQYF; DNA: TGTGCCTGGAGTGGCAGGGGCGGTGAGACCCAGTACTTC
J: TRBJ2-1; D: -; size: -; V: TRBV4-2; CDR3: CASSPQGSEQFF; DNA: TGTGCCAGCAGCCCCCAGGGGAGTGAGCAGTTCTTC
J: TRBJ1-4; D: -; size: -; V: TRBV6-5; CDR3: CASSTGFTNEKLFF; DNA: TGTGCCAGCAGTACAGGGTTCACTAATGAAAAACTGTTTTTT
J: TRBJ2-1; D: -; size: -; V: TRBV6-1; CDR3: CASSEGGSFGYNEQFF; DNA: TGTGCCAGCAGTGAAGGGGGGAGTTTCGGGTACAATGAGCAGTTCTTC
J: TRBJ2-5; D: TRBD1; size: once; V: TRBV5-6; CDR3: CASSLRGQGPGTQYF; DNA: TGTGCCAGCAGCTTGAGAGGACAGGGGCCGGGGACCCAGTACTTC
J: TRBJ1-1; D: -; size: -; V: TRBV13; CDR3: CASSRASKGTEAFF; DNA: TGTGCCAGCAGCCGAGCGTCTAAGGGGACTGAAGCTTTCTTT
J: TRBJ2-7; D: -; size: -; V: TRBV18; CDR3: CASSTSQGDEQYF; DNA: TGTGCCAGCTCAACCTCGCAGGGAGACGAGCAGTACTTC
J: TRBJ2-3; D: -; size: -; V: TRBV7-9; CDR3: CASSQTDTQYF; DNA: TGTGCCAGCAGCCAGACAGATACGCAGTATTTT
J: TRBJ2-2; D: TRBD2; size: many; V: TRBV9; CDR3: CASSVFPSGGANGELFF; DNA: TGTGCCAGCAGCGTTTTTCCTAGCGGGGGGGCCAACGGGGAGCTGTTTTTT
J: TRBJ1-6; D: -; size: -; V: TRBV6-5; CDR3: CAIPGAKYNSPLHF; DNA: TGTGCCATCCCCGGGGCAAAATATAATTCACCCCTCCACTTT
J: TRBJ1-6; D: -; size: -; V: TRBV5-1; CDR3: CASSWDASNSPLHF; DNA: TGCGCCAGCAGCTGGGACGCAAGCAATTCACCCCTCCACTTT
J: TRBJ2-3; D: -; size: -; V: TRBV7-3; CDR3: CASSFKGGLPDTQYF; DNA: TGTGCCAGCAGCTTTAAGGGGGGGCTCCCAGATACGCAGTATTTT
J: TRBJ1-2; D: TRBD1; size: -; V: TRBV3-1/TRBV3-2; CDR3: CASSQSDRAYGYTF; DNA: TGTGCCAGCAGCCAATCAGACAGGGCCTATGGCTACACCTTC
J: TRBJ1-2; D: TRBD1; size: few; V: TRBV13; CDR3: CASSLGRGRGNYGYTF; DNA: TGTGCCAGCAGCTTGGGCAGGGGGCGCGGAAACTATGGCTACACCTTC
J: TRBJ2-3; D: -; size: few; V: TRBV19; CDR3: CASSIRAVWGDTQYF; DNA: TGTGCCAGTAGTATTCGGGCGGTTTGGGGGGATACGCAGTATTTT
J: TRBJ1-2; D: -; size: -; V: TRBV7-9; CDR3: CASSELTGTYGYTF; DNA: TGTGCCAGCAGCGAACTAACAGGGACCTATGGCTACACCTTC
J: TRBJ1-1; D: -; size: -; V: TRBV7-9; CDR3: CASGKGTTEAFF; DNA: TGTGCCAGCGGGAAGGGGACGACTGAAGCTTTCTTT
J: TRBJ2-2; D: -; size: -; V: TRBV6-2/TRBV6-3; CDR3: CASSYSWSANTGELFF; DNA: TGTGCCAGCAGTTACTCGTGGTCCGCGAACACCGGGGAGCTGTTTTTT
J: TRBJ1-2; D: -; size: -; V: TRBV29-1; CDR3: CSVDRDYIYTF; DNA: TGCAGCGTTGACAGGGACTATATCTACACCTTC
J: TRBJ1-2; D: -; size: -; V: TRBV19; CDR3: CASTGRRGYTF; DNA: TGTGCCAGTACTGGACGGCGTGGCTACACCTTC
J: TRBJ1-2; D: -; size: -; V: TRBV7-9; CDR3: CASSFPHNWGGAGYTF; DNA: TGTGCCAGCAGCTTTCCCCATAATTGGGGGGGAGCTGGCTACACCTTC
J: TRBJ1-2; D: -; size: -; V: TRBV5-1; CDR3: CASKGSDYGYTF; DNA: TGCGCCAGCAAGGGGTCCGACTATGGCTACACCTTC
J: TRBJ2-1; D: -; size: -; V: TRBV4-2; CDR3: CASSHPVGEEQFF; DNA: TGTGCCAGCAGCCACCCCGTAGGAGAAGAGCAGTTCTTC
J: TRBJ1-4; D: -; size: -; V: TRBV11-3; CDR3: CASSPYAQATNEKLFF; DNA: TGTGCCAGCAGCCCTTACGCGCAAGCAACTAATGAAAAACTGTTTTTT
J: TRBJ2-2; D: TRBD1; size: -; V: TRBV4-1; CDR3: CASSPGQGYTGELFF; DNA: TGCGCCAGCAGCCCGGGACAGGGGTACACCGGGGAGCTGTTTTTT
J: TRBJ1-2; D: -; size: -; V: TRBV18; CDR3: CASSLNAQGRAGYTF; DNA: TGTGCCAGCTCACTTAACGCCCAGGGCAGGGCTGGCTACACCTTC